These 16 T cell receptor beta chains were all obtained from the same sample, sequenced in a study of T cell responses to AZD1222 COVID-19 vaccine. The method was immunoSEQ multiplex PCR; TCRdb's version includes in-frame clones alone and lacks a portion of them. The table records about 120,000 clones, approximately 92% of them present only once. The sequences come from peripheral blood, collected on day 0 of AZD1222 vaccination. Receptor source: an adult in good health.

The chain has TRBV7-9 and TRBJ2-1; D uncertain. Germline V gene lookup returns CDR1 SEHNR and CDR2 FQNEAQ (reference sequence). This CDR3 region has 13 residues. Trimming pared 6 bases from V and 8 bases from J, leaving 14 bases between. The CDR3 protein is CASRSPQRYEQFF. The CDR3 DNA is TGTGCCAGCAGGTCCCCCCAGAGATATGAGCAGTTCTTC.

For the CDR3, the DNA is TGCGCCAGCAGCCCCGAGGGACTAAACACTGAAGCTTTCTTT. As protein: CASSPEGLNTEAFF. The rearrangement links TRBV5-1 to TRBJ1-1, with D possibly TRBD1 on 5 matching bases. The CDR3 has 14 residues. Between the trimmed V and J ends, which lost 4 bases and 2 bases, there was a span of 12 bases. The germline V gene has CDR1 SGHRS and CDR2 YFSETQ.

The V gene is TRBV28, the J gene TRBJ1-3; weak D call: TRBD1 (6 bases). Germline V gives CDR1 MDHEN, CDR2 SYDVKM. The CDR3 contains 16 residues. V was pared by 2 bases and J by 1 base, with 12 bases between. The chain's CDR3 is CASSLLKQGSGNTIYF. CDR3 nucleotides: TGTGCCAGCAGTTTACTTAAACAGGGATCTGGAAACACCATATATTTT.

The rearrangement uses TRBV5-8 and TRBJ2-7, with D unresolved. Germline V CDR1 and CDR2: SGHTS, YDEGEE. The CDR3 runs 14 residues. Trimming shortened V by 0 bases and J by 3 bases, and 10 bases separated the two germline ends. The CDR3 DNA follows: TGTGCCAGCAGCTTGGAACCGTTAGGCTACGAGCAGTACTTC. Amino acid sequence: CASSLEPLGYEQYF.

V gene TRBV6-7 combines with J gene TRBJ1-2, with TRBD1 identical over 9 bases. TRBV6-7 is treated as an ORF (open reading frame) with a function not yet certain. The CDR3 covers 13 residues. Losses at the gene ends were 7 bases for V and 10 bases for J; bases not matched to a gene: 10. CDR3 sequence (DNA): TGTGCCAGCAACAACCGGGACAGGGAACACTACACCTTC. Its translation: CASNNRDREHYTF.

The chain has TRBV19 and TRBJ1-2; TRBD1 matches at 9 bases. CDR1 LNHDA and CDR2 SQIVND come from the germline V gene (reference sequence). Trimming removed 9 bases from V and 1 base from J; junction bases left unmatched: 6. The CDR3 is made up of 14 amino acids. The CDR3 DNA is TGTGCCAGCGGGAGGACAGGGGTTAACTATGGCTACACCTTC. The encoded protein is CASGRTGVNYGYTF.

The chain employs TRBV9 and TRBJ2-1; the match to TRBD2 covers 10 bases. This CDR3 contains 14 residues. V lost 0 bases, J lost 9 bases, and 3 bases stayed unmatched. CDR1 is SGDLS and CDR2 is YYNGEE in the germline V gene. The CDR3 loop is CASSVGLAGGEQFF. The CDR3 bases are TGTGCCAGCAGCGTAGGGTTAGCGGGAGGTGAGCAGTTCTTC.

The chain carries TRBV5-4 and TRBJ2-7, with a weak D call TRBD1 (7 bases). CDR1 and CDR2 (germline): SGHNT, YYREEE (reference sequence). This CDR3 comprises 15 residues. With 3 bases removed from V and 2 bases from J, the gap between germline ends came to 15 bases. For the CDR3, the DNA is TGTGCCAGCAGCTGGAGGGTCGGACAGGCCTACGAGCAGTACTTC. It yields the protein CASSWRVGQAYEQYF.

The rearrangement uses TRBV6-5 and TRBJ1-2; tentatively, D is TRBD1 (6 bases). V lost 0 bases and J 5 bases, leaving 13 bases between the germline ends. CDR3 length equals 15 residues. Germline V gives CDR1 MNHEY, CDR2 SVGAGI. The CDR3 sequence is CASSYSTGMAYGYTF. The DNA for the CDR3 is TGTGCCAGCAGTTACTCGACAGGAATGGCTTATGGCTACACCTTC.

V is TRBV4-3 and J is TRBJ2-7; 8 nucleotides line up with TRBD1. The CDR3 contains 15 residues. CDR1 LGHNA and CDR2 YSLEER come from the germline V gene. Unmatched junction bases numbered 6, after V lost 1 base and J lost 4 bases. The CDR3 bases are TGCGCCAGCAGCCAAGTCAGGGGGCAGGGGTACGAGCAGTACTTC. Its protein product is CASSQVRGQGYEQYF.

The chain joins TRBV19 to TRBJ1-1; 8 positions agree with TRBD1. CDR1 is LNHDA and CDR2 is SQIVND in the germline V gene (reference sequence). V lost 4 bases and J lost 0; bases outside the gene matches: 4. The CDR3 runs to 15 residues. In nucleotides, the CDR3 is TGTGCCAGTAGTAGGGCAGGGGGCTTGAACACTGAAGCTTTCTTT. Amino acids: CASSRAGGLNTEAFF.

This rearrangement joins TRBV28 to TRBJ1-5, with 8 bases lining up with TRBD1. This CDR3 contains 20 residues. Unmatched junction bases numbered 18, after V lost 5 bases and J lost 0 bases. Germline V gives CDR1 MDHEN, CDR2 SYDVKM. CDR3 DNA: TGTGCCAGCAGTCCCAGGTCAGGGGGCCTGGGTATATTTAGCAATCAGCCCCAGCATTTT. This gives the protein CASSPRSGGLGIFSNQPQHF.

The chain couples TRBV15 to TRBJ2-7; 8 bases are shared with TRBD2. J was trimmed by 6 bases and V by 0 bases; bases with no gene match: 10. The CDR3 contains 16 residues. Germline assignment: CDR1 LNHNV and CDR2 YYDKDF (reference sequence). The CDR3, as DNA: TGTGCCACCAGCAGAGAGGGGGGACTAGTAAGTGTCGAGCAGTACTTC. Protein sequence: CATSREGGLVSVEQYF.

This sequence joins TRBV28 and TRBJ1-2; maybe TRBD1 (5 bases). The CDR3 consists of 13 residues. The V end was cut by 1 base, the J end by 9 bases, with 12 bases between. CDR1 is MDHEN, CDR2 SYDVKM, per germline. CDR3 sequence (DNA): TGTGCCAGCAGTTTATCAGGGATTTATCGCTACACCTTC. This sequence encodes CASSLSGIYRYTF.

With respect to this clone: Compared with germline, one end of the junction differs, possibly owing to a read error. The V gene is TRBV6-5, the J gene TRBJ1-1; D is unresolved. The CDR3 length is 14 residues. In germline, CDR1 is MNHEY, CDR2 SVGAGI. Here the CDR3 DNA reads TGTGCCAGCATTTACAGTACCATGAACACTGAAGCTTTCTTT. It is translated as CASIYSTMNTEAFF.

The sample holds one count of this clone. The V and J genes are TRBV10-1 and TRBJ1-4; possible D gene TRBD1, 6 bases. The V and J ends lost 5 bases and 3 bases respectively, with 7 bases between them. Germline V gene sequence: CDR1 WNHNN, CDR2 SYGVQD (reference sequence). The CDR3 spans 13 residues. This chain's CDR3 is CASSSGANEKLFF. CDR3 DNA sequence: TGCGCCAGCAGTTCAGGGGCTAATGAAAAACTGTTTTTT.